This T cell receptor (beta chain) stems from a study of T cell responses to AZD1222 COVID-19 vaccine. Broader study findings: At baseline, just a handful of AZD1222 recipients tested seropositive. Close to half of all spike-specific TCRs reportedly target regions of the variants that are unmutated.

This CDR3 contains 14 residues. V was pared by 7 bases and J by 0 bases, with 4 bases of the junction left unmatched. Per the germline V gene, CDR1 is WNHNN and CDR2 is SYGVQD (reference sequence). In regard to this clone: The antigen is unknown.

The assay was immunoSEQ multiplex PCR, and TCRdb's table has in-frame clones only and misses some. Of approximately 130,000 clones in the sample, roughly nine tenths were seen once. The clonotype was recovered from an adult who received the AZD1222 COVID-19 vaccine. The chain links TRBV10-1 to TRBJ2-3; TRBD1 agrees at 7 bases. The source material was peripheral blood, sampled 28 days after the second AZD1222 dose. In DNA, the CDR3 is TGCGCCAGCAAGGGACAGAGGAGCACAGATACGCAGTATTTT. It translates to CASKGQRSTDTQYF.